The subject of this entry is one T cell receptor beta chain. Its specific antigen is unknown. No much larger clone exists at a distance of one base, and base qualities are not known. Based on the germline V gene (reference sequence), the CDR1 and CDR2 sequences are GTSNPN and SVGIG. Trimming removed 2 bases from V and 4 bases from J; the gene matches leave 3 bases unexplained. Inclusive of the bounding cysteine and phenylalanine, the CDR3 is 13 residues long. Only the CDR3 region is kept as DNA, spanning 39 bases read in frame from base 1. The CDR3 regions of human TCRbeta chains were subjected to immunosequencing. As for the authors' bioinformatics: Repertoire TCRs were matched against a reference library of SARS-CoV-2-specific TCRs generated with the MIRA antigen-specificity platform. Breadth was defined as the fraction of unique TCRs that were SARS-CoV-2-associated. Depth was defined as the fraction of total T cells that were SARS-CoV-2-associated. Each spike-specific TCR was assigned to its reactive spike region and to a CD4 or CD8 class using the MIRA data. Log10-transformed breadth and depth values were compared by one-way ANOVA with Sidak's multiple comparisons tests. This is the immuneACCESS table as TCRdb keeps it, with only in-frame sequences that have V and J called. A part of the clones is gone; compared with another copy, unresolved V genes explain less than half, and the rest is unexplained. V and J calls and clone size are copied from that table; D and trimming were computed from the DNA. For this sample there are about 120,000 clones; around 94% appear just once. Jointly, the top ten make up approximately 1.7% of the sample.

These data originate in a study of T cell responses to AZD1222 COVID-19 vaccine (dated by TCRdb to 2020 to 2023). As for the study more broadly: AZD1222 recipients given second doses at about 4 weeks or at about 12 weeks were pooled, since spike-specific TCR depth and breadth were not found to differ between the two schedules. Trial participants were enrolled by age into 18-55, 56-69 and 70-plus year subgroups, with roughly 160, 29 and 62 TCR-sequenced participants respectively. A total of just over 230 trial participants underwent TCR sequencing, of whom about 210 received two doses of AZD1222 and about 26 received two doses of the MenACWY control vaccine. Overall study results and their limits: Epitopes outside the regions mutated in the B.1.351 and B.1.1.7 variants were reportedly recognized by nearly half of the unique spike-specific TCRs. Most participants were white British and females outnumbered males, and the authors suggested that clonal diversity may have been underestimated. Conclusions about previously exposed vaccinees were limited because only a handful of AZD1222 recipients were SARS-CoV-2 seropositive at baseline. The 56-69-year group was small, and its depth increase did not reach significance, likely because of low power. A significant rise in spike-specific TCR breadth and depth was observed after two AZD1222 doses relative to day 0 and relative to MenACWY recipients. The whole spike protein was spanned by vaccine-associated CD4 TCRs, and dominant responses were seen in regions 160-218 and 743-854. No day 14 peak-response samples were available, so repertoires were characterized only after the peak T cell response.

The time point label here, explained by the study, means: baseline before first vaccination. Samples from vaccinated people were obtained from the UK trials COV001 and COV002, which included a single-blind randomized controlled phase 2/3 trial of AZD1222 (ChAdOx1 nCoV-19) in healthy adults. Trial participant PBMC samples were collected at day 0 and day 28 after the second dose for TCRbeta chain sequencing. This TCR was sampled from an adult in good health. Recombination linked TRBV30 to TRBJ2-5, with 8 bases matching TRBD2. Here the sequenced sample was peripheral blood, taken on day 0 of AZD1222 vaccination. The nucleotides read TGTGCCTGGAGTCGGGGGGGCCTAGAGACCCAGTACTTC. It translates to CAWSRGGLETQYF.